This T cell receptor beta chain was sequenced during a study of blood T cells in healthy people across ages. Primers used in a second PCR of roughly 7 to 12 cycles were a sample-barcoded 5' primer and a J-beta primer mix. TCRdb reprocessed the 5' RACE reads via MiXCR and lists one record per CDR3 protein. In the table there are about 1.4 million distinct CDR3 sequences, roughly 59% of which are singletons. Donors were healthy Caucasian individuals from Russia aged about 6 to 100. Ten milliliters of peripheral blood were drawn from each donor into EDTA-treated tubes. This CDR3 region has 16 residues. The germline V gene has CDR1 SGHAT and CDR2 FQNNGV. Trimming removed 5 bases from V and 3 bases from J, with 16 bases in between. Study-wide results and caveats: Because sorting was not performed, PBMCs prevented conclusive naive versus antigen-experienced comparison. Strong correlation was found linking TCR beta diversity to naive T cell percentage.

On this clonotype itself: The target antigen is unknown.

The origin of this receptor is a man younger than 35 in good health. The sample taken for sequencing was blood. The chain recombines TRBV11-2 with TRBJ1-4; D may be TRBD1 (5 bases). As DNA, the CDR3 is TGTGCCAGCAGCCCCGGGAGAGAAGGGGCTAATGAAAAACTGTTTTTT. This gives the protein CASSPGREGANEKLFF.